The sequence of this TCR beta chain was determined in a study of human T cells and chemical hapten exposure. Stated time point: patch test 1, 2 weeks after DPC sensitization. Documented treatment: therapeutic diphenylcyclopropenone sensitization with weekly scalp DPC. The drawing of blood occurred before each patch test was applied. Germline V gene sequence: CDR1 KGHSY, CDR2 FQNENV. The CDR3 covers 13 residues. V dropped 2 bases and J dropped 3 bases, with 7 bases sitting between them. Study-wide points: Versus controls, significantly more large CDR3 similarity clusters arose from expanded TCRs. With DPC sensitization, TCRs exceeding 1 in 1000 frequency showed no change.

This clonotype was observed many times. Its target is not known. TCRdb reprocessed the RACE reads with MiXCR, giving one entry per CDR3 protein. The sample carries about 120,000 distinct CDR3 sequences, about an eighth recorded once. This TCR derives from a woman between 50 and 59 years old with alopecia areata. Some clones in this sample may be carry-over from other donors' samples. J is TRBJ2-5 and V is TRBV16, with D maybe TRBD1 (5 bases). Here the sequenced sample was whole blood, taken in connection with sensitization to the hapten diphenylcyclopropenone (DPC). The CDR3 DNA reads as TGTGCCAGCAGCCAACTCAGGGAAGAGACCCAGTACTTC. Translated, it gives CASSQLREETQYF.